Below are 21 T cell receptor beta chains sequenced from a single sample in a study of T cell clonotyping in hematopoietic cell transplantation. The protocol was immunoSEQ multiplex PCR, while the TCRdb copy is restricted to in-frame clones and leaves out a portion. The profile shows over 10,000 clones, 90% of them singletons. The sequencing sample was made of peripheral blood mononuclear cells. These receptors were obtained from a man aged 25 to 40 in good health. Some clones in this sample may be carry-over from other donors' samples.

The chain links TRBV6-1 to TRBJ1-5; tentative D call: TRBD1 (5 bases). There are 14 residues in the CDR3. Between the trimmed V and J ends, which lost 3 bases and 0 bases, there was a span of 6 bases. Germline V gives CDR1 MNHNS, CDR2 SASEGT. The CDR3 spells CASSDGGSNQPQHF. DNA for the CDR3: TGTGCCAGCAGTGACGGGGGTAGCAATCAGCCCCAGCATTTT.

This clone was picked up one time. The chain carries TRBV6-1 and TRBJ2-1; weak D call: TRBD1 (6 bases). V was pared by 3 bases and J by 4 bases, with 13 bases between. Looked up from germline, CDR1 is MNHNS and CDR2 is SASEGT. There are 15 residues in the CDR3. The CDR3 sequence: CASSEQGPGYNEQFF. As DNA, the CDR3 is TGTGCCAGCAGTGAGCAGGGGCCCGGATACAATGAGCAGTTCTTC.

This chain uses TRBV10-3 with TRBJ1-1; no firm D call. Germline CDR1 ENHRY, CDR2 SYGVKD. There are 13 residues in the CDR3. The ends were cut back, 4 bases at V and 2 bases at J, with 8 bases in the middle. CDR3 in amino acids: CAISGGSNTEAFF. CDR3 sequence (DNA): TGTGCCATCAGTGGGGGTTCTAACACTGAAGCTTTCTTT.

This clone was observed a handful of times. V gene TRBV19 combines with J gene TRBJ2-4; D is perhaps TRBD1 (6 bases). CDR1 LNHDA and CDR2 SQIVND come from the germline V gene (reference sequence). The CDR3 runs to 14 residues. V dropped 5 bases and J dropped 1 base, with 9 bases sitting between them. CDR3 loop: CASSLTGAKNIQYF. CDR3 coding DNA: TGTGCCAGTAGTCTCACAGGGGCCAAAAACATTCAGTACTTC. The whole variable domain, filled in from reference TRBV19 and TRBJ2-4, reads DGGITQSPKYLFRKEGQNVTLSCEQNLNHDAMYWYRQDPGQGLRLIYYSQIVNDFQKGDIAEGYSVSREKKESFPLTVTSAQKNPTAFYLCASSLTGAKNIQYFGAGTRLSVL.

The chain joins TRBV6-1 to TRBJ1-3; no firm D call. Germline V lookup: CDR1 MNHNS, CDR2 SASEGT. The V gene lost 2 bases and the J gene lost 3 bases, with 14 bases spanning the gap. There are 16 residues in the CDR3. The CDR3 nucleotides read TGTGCCAGCAGTGAATATAAGGGAAGATATGGAAACACCATATATTTT. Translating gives CASSEYKGRYGNTIYF.

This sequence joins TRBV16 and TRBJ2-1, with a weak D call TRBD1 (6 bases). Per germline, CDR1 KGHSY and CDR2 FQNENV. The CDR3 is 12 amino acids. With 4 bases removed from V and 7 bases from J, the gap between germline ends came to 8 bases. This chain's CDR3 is CASSLTGNEQFF. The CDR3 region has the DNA TGTGCCAGCAGCCTAACAGGGAATGAGCAGTTCTTC.

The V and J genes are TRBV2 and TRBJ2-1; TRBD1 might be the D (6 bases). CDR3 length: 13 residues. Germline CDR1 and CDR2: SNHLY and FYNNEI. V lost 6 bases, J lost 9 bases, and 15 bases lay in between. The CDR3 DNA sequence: TGTGCCAGCAGGAGTACAGGGTTAGGTGAGCAGTTCTTC. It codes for CASRSTGLGEQFF.

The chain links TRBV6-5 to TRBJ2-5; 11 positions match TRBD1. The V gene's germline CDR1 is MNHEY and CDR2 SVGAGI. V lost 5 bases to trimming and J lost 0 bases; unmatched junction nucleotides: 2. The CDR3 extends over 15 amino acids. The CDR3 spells CASSTGQGDQETQYF. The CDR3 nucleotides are TGTGCCAGCAGTACGGGACAGGGGGACCAAGAGACCCAGTACTTC.

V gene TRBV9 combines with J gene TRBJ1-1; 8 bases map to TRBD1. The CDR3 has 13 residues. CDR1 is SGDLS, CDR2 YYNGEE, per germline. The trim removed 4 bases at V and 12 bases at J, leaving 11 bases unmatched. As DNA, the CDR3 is TGTGCCAGCAGCCCCGCGGTGACAGGGGTCTCTTTCTTT. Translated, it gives CASSPAVTGVSFF.

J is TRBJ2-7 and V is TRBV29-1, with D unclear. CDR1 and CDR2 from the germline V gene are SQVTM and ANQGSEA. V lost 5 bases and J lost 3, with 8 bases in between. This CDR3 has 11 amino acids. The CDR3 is CSVYTYYEQYF. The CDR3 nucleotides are TGCAGCGTTTATACCTACTACGAGCAGTACTTC.

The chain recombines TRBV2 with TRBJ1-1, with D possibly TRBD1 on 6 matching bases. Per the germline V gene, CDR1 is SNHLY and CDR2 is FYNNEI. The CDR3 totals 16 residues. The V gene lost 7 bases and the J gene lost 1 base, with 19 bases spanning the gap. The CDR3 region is CASKEAQGLGNTEAFF. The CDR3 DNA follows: TGTGCCAGCAAAGAAGCGCAGGGGTTGGGGAACACTGAAGCTTTCTTT. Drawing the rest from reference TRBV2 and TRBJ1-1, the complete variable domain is EPEVTQTPSHQVTQMGQEVILRCVPISNHLYFYWYRQILGQKVEFLVSFYNNEISEKSEIFDDQFSVERPDGSNFTLKIRSTKLEDSAMYFCASKEAQGLGNTEAFFGQGTRLTVV.

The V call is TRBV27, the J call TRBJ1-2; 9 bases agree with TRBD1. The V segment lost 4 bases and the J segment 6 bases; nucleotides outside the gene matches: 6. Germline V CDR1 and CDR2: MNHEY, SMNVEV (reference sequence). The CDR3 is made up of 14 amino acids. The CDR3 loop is CASSSLGQGDGYTF. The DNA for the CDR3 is TGTGCCAGCAGTTCCCTGGGACAGGGAGATGGCTACACCTTC.

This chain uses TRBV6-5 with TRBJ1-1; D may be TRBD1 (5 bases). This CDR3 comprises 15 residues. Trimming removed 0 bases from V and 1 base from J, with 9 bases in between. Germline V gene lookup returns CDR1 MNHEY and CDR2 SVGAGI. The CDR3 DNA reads TGTGCCAGCAGTTACTCGGGACGGAAGAACACTGAAGCTTTCTTT. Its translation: CASSYSGRKNTEAFF.

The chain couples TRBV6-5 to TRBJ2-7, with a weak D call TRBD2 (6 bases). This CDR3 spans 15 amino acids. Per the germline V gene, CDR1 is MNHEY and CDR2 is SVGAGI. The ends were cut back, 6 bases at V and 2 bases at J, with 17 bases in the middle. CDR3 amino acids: CASSQGGTSTYEQYF. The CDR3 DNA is TGTGCCAGCAGCCAAGGTGGGACTTCAACCTACGAGCAGTACTTC.

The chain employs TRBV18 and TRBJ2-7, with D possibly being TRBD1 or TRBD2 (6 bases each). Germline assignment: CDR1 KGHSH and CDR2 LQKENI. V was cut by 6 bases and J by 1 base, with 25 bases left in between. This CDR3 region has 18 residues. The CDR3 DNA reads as TGTGCCAGCTCGAGGGGGGACGCAACACTTGGAGGGTCCTACGAGCAGTACTTC. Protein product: CASSRGDATLGGSYEQYF. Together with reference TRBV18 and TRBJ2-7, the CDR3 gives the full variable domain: NAGVMQNPRHLVRRRGQEARLRCSPMKGHSHVYWYRQLPEEGLKFMVYLQKENIIDESGMPKERFSAEFPKEGPSILRIQQVVRGDSAAYFCASSRGDATLGGSYEQYFGPGTRLTVT.

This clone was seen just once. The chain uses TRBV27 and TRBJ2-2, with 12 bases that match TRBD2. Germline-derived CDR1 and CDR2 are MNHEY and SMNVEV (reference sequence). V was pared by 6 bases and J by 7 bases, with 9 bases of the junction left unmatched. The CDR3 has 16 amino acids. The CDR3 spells CASRQRLAGEGGELFF. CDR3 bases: TGTGCCAGCAGACAGAGACTAGCGGGAGAAGGCGGGGAGCTGTTTTTT.

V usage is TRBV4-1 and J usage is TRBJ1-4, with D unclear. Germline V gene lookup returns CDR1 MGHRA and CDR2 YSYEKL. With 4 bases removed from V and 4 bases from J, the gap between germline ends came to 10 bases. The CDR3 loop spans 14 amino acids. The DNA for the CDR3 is TGCGCCAGCAGCCTTGGCAAGATTAATGAAAAACTGTTTTTT. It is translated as CASSLGKINEKLFF.

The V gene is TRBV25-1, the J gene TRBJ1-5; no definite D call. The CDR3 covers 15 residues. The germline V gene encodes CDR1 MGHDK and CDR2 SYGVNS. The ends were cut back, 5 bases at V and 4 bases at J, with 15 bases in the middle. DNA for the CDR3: TGTGCCAGCAGTCCGGAGGGTCGAGGGAATCAGCCCCAGCATTTT. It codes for CASSPEGRGNQPQHF. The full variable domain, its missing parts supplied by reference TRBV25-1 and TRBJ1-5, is EADIYQTPRYLVIGTGKKITLECSQTMGHDKMYWYQQDPGMELHLIHYSYGVNSTEKGDLSSESTVSRIRTEHFPLTLESARPSHTSQYLCASSPEGRGNQPQHFGDGTRLSIL.

The CDR3 DNA follows: TGTGCCAGCAGCCCCAGGGCGGCGGGGGGGGACAATGAGCAGTTCTTC. Its protein is CASSPRAAGGDNEQFF. J is TRBJ2-1 and V is TRBV4-2; 9 bases line up with TRBD2. Germline values: CDR1 LGHNA, CDR2 YNFKEQ. The trim removed 4 bases at V and 5 bases at J, leaving 9 bases unmatched. This CDR3 is built from 16 residues.

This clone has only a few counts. DNA of the CDR3: TGTGCCATCAGTGAGTCGAAGAATAAGAGGGCTGGGGACAGGGGCCACTATGGCTACACCTTC. This sequence encodes CAISESKNKRAGDRGHYGYTF. This chain links TRBV10-3 with TRBJ1-2; 10 nucleotides line up with TRBD1. The length of the CDR3 is 21 residues. V dropped 0 bases and J dropped 3; count of bases not matched to a gene: 19. Germline lookup yields CDR1 ENHRY and CDR2 SYGVKD.

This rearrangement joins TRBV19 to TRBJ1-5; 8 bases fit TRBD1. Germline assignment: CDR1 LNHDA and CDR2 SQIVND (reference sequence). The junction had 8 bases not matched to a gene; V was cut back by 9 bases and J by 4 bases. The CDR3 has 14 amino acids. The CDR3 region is CASAVTGGNQPQHF. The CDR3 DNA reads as TGTGCCAGCGCTGTAACAGGGGGTAATCAGCCCCAGCATTTT.